This passage covers 21 T cell receptor beta chains from one sample sequenced in a study of cytomegalovirus exposure and HLA in healthy donors. PCR amplification relied on 60 Vbeta primers (plus 13 Jbeta primers). Assay: immunoSEQ multiplex PCR; the TCRdb copy retains only in-frame clones and omits some. The data contain about 200,000 clones, about 70% of them singletons. The material sequenced was PBMCs. The receptors stem from a woman aged 25 to 39 in good health and CMV-seronegative.

This sequence joins TRBV5-1 and TRBJ2-5; 8 nucleotides align to TRBD1. This CDR3 region has 15 residues. The germline V gene has CDR1 SGHRS and CDR2 YFSETQ. Losses at the gene ends were 5 bases for V and 4 bases for J; bases not matched to a gene: 10. CDR3 sequence (DNA): TGCGCCAGCAGGTTGACAGGGGTTGTGGGAGAGACCCAGTACTTC. The encoded protein is CASRLTGVVGETQYF.

The chain joins TRBV5-6 to TRBJ2-5, with D hard to call. The CDR3 runs to 16 residues. From germline, CDR1 is SGHDT and CDR2 YYEEEE. Trimming removed 5 bases at V and 2 bases at J, with 19 bases between. In DNA, the CDR3 is TGTGCCAGCAGTCGGAGAACCGTATCGTATCAAGAGACCCAGTACTTC. This codes for CASSRRTVSYQETQYF.

The rearrangement joins TRBV6-5 to TRBJ2-5; D might be TRBD2 (7 bases). Trimming left V 6 bases short and J 4 bases short, with 15 bases between. CDR3 length: 14 amino acids. The germline V gene encodes CDR1 MNHEY and CDR2 SVGAGI. The CDR3 loop is CASRTRGAGETQYF. The CDR3 bases are TGTGCCAGCAGGACTCGGGGGGCTGGAGAGACCCAGTACTTC.

The V gene is TRBV19, the J gene TRBJ2-2; tentatively, D is TRBD1 (6 bases). Germline CDR1 LNHDA, CDR2 SQIVND (reference sequence). The V end lost 5 bases, the J end lost 7 bases, and 14 bases lay between the germline ends. This CDR3 contains 14 residues. CDR3 DNA: TGTGCCAGTAGTTACTACAAGGGACACGGGGAGCTGTTTTTT. Its translation is CASSYYKGHGELFF.

A single count supports this clone. This chain joins TRBV11-3 and TRBJ2-2; D is perhaps TRBD1 (6 bases). The V end lost 4 bases, the J end lost 0 bases, and 15 bases lay between the germline ends. Germline CDR1 reads SGHNT; CDR2 reads YENEEA. This CDR3 is 17 amino acids long. CDR3: CASSSYRDKTNTGELFF. DNA for the CDR3: TGTGCCAGCAGCTCTTACCGGGACAAAACGAACACCGGGGAGCTGTTTTTT.

This sequence joins TRBV7-9 and TRBJ1-1, with D hard to call. The V end lost 5 bases, the J end lost 5 bases, and 9 bases lay between the germline ends. CDR3 length: 12 amino acids. Germline CDR1 is SEHNR and CDR2 is FQNEAQ (reference sequence). The CDR3 is CASSDSVTEAFF. CDR3 DNA sequence: TGTGCCAGCAGCGACTCGGTTACTGAAGCTTTCTTT.

The chain combines TRBV7-2 with TRBJ2-1; TRBD2 is a possible D gene (5 bases). Germline V CDR1 and CDR2: SGHTA, FQGNSA. CDR3 length equals 17 residues. The V and J ends lost 4 bases and 0 bases respectively, with 16 bases between them. CDR3 protein: CASSSRGDLSSYNEQFF. DNA of the CDR3: TGTGCCAGCAGCTCTCGGGGAGACCTTAGCTCCTACAATGAGCAGTTCTTC.

This clone turned up a few times. The chain employs TRBV7-2 and TRBJ2-1; 11 bases are shared with TRBD2. After removal of 3 bases from V and 14 bases from J, the junction contained 9 bases not matched to a gene. The germline V gene encodes CDR1 SGHTA and CDR2 FQGNSA. There are 14 residues in the CDR3. For the CDR3, the DNA is TGTGCCAGCAGCTTGTCTAGCGGGAGGTACGGGGAGTTCTTC. This codes for CASSLSSGRYGEFF. The whole variable domain, filled in from reference TRBV7-2 and TRBJ2-1, reads GAGVSQSPSNKVTEKGKDVELRCDPISGHTALYWYRQSLGQGLEFLIYFQGNSAPDKSGLPSDRFSAERTGGSVSTLTIQRTQQEDSAVYLCASSLSSGRYGEFFGPGTRLTVL.

The rearrangement links TRBV4-3 to TRBJ1-2, with 10 bases identical to TRBD1. There are 17 residues in the CDR3. V shed 0 bases and J 7 bases; nucleotides not matched to a gene: 11. CDR1 is LGHNA, CDR2 YSLEER, per germline. The CDR3 DNA reads as TGCGCCAGCAGCCAAGATGCGACAGGGGGCGGGTTGGGTGGCTACACCTTC. Encoded protein: CASSQDATGGGLGGYTF.

V and J are TRBV19 and TRBJ2-1; possibly TRBD1 for D (6 bases). This CDR3 spans 14 amino acids. Germline V gives CDR1 LNHDA, CDR2 SQIVND (reference sequence). The V and J ends lost 7 bases and 8 bases respectively, with 18 bases between them. The CDR3 DNA follows: TGTGCCAGTAATGACAGGCCCCTGGGGGATGAGCAGTTCTTC. Translated: CASNDRPLGDEQFF.

This chain uses TRBV19 with TRBJ2-5, with 10 bases identical to TRBD2. The CDR3 runs to 15 residues. Germline assignment: CDR1 LNHDA and CDR2 SQIVND (reference sequence). The trim removed 1 base at V and 5 bases at J, leaving 4 bases unmatched. Here the CDR3 DNA reads TGTGCCAGTAGTATAGGACTAGCGGGTTTGGAGACCCAGTACTTC. It specifies CASSIGLAGLETQYF.

The V and J genes are TRBV5-1 and TRBJ2-7; D perhaps matches TRBD1 (5 bases). V shed 7 bases and J shed 1 base, with 21 bases lying between them. The germline gives CDR1 SGHRS, CDR2 YFSETQ. The CDR3 runs to 16 residues. CDR3 region: CASRPTARALSYEQYF. For the CDR3, the DNA is TGCGCCAGCCGCCCAACCGCCAGGGCACTATCCTACGAGCAGTACTTC.

The chain has TRBV6-1 and TRBJ2-3; 7 nucleotides match TRBD2. V was clipped by 7 bases and J by 6 bases; unmatched bases: 10. CDR1 MNHNS and CDR2 SASEGT come from the germline V gene. The CDR3 extends over 14 amino acids. The CDR3 reads CASTGAGAGDTQYF. The CDR3 nucleotides are TGTGCCAGCACGGGCGCGGGAGCCGGGGATACGCAGTATTTT.

V gene TRBV6-1 combines with J gene TRBJ1-4; weak D call: TRBD1 (6 bases). Germline V gene data show CDR1 as MNHNS and CDR2 as SASEGT. The CDR3 is 14 residues long. With 7 bases removed from V and 5 bases from J, the gap between germline ends came to 14 bases. In DNA form, the CDR3 reads TGTGCCAGCAACCCCCTGGGGGCAAATGAAAAACTGTTTTTT. It encodes CASNPLGANEKLFF.

The chain is built from TRBV4-2 and TRBJ1-1, with D possibly matching TRBD1 (5 bases). This CDR3 is 14 amino acids long. Trimming removed 4 bases from V and 4 bases from J, with 13 bases in between. The germline V gene encodes CDR1 LGHNA and CDR2 YNFKEQ. The CDR3 region has the DNA TGTGCCAGCAGCCTCCGGGGGGTGGTCACTGAAGCTTTCTTT. Translation gives CASSLRGVVTEAFF.

The rearrangement links TRBV4-3 to TRBJ2-1; 7 bases fit TRBD2. V shed 1 base, J shed 1 base, and the junction held 13 bases outside the gene matches. The CDR3 has 19 residues. Germline CDR1 LGHNA, CDR2 YSLEER. CDR3 residues: CASSQVNRRLAASYNEQFF. CDR3 DNA: TGCGCCAGCAGCCAAGTCAATCGTAGGCTAGCGGCTTCCTACAATGAGCAGTTCTTC.

The chain is built from TRBV11-2 and TRBJ2-7; TRBD2 matches 11 bases. V shed 1 base, J shed 3 bases, and the junction held 5 bases outside the gene matches. The CDR3 sequence is 16 residues long. In germline, CDR1 is SGHAT, CDR2 FQNNGV. In DNA, the CDR3 is TGTGCCAGCAGCTTAGGTCTAGCGGGGGGAGTCTACGAGCAGTACTTC. It yields the protein CASSLGLAGGVYEQYF.

The table lists this clone with a count of one. The gene calls are TRBV7-3 and TRBJ2-3, with TRBD2 identical over 11 bases. V lost 3 bases to trimming and J lost 5 bases; unmatched junction nucleotides: 4. Germline CDR1 and CDR2: SGHTA and FQGTGA. The CDR3 sequence is 15 residues long. CDR3 region: CASSLRTSGRDTQYF. The CDR3 DNA reads TGTGCCAGCAGCTTGCGGACTAGCGGGCGAGATACGCAGTATTTT.

The chain couples TRBV11-2 to TRBJ2-7; D might be TRBD2 (6 bases). Germline V CDR1 and CDR2: SGHAT, FQNNGV. This CDR3 spans 13 amino acids. The germline V and J ends were trimmed by 8 bases and 3 bases, with 14 bases remaining between them. This chain's CDR3 is CASGTTRLYEQYF. Here the CDR3 DNA reads TGTGCCAGCGGAACGACTAGACTCTACGAGCAGTACTTC.

The chain employs TRBV2 and TRBJ2-3; 11 bases are a match to TRBD2. J was trimmed by 4 bases and V by 10 bases; bases with no gene match: 16. This CDR3 is 17 amino acids long. CDR1 and CDR2 (germline): SNHLY, FYNNEI. The CDR3 reads CATGRLLAGVSADTQYF. The CDR3 coding sequence is TGTGCCACCGGGCGGTTACTAGCGGGAGTTTCTGCAGATACGCAGTATTTT.

The V call is TRBV4-1, the J call TRBJ2-3; the match to TRBD2 covers 11 bases. The CDR3 runs to 16 residues. The germline V gene encodes CDR1 MGHRA and CDR2 YSYEKL. The junction had 6 bases not matched to a gene; V was cut back by 2 bases and J by 5 bases. The chain's CDR3 is CASSQISGGAGDTQYF. The CDR3 bases are TGCGCCAGCAGCCAAATTAGCGGGGGGGCGGGAGATACGCAGTATTTT.